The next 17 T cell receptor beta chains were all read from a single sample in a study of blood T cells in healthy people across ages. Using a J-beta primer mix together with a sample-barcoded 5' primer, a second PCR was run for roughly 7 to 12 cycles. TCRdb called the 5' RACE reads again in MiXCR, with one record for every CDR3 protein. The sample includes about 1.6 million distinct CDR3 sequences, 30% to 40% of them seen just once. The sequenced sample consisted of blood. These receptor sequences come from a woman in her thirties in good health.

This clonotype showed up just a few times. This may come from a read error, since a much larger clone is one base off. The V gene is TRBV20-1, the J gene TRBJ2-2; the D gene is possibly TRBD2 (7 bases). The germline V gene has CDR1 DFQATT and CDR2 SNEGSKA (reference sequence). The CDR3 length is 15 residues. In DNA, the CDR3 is TGCAGTGCTAGTTGGAGGGGGGGCGACACCGGGGAGCGGTTTTTT. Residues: CSASWRGGDTGERFF.

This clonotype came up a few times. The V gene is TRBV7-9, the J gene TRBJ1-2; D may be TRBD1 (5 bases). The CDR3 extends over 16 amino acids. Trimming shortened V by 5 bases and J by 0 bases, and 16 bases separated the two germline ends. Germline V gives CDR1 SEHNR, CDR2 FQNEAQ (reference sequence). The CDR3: CASSPRQLLANYGYTF. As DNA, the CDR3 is TGTGCCAGCAGCCCAAGACAGCTCCTTGCTAACTATGGCTACACCTTC.

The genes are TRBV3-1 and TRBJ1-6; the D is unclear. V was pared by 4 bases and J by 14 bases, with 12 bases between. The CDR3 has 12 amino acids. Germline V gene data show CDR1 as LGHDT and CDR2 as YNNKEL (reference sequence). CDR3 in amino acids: CASSPTGQTLHF. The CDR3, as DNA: TGTGCCAGCAGCCCCACGGGTCAAACCCTCCACTTT.

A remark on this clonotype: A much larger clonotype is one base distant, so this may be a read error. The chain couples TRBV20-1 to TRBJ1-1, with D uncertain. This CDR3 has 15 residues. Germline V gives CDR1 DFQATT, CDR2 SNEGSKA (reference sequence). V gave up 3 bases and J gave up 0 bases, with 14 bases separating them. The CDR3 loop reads CSASARIAMNTEAFF. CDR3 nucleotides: TGCAGTGCTAGTGCACGGATAGCCATGAACACTGAAGCTTTCTTT.

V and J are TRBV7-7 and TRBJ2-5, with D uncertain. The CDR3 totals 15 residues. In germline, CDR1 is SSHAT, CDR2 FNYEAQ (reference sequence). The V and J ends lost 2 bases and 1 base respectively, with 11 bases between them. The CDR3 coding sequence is TGTGCCAGCAGCTTAAACGTTCGGGCCCAAGAGACCCAGTACTTC. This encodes CASSLNVRAQETQYF.

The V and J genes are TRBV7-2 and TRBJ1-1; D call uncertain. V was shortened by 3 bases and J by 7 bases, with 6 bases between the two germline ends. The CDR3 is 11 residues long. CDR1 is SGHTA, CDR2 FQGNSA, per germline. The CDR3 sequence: CASSFGYEAFF. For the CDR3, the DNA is TGTGCCAGCAGCTTTGGCTATGAAGCTTTCTTT.

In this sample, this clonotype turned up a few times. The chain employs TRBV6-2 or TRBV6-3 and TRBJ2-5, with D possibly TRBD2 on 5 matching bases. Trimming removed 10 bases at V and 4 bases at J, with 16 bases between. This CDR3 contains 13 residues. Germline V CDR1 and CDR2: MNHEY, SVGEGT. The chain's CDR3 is CATRTAVIETQYF. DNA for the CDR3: TGTGCCACTCGGACTGCCGTTATAGAGACCCAGTACTTC.

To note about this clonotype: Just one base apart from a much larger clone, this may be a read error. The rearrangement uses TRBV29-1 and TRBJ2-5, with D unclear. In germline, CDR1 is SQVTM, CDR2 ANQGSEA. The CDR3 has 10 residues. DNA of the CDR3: TGCAGCGTTCTCATAGAGACCCGGTACTTC. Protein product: CSVLIETRYF.

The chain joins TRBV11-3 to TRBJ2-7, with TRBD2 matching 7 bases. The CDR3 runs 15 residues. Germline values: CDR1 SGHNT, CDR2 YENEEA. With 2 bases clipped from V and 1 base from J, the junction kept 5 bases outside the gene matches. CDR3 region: CASSLHSGDSYEQYF. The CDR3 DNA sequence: TGTGCCAGCAGCTTACACAGCGGGGATTCCTACGAGCAGTACTTC.

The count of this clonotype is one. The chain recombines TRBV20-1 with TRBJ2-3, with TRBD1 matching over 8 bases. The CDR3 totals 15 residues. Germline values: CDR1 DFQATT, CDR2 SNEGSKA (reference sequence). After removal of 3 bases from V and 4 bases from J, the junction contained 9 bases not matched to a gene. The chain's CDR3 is CSASGQGAFSDTQYF. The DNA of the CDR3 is TGCAGTGCTAGTGGGCAGGGGGCATTTTCAGATACGCAGTATTTT.

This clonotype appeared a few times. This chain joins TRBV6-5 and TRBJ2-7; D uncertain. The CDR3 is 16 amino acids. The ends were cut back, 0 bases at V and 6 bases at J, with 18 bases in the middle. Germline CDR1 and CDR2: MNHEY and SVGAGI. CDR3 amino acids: CASSYSSKTIWGEQYF. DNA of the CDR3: TGTGCCAGCAGTTACTCGAGTAAGACAATTTGGGGCGAGCAGTACTTC.

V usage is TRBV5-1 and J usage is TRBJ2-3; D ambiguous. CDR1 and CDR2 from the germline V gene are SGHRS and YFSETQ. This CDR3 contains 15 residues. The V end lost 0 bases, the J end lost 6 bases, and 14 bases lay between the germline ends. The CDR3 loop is CASSLGPNFGDTQYF. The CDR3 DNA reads TGCGCCAGCAGCTTGGGACCTAATTTCGGGGATACGCAGTATTTT.

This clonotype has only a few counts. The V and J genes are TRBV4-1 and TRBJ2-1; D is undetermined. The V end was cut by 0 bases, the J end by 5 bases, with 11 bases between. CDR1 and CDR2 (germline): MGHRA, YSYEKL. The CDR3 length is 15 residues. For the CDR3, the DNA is TGCGCCAGCAGCCAAGATGGCAGATGGGACAATGAGCAGTTCTTC. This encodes CASSQDGRWDNEQFF.

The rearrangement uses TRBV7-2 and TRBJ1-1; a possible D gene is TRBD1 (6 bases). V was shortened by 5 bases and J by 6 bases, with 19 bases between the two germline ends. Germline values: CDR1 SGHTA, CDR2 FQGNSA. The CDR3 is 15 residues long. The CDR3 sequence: CASSPGGRGTAEAFF. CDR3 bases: TGTGCCAGCAGCCCGGGGGGCAGGGGTACCGCTGAAGCTTTCTTT.

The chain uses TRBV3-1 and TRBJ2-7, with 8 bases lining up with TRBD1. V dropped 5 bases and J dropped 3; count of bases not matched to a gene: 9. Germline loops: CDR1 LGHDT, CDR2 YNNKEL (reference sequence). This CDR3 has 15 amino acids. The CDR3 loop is CASSEPGQVFYEQYF. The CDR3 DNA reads TGTGCCAGCAGCGAACCGGGACAGGTATTCTACGAGCAGTACTTC.

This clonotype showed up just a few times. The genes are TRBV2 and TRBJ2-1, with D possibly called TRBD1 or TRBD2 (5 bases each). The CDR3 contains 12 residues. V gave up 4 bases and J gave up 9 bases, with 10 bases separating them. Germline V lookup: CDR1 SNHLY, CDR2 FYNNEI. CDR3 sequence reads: CASSGGIVEQFF. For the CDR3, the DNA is TGTGCCAGCAGTGGGGGGATCGTTGAGCAGTTCTTC.

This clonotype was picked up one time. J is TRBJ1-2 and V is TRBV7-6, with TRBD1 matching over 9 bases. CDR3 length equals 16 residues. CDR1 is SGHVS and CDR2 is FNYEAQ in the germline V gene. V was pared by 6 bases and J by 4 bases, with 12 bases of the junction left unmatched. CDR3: CASSPRQGGGCYGYTF. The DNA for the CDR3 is TGTGCCAGCAGTCCGCGACAGGGGGGTGGCTGCTATGGCTACACCTTC.